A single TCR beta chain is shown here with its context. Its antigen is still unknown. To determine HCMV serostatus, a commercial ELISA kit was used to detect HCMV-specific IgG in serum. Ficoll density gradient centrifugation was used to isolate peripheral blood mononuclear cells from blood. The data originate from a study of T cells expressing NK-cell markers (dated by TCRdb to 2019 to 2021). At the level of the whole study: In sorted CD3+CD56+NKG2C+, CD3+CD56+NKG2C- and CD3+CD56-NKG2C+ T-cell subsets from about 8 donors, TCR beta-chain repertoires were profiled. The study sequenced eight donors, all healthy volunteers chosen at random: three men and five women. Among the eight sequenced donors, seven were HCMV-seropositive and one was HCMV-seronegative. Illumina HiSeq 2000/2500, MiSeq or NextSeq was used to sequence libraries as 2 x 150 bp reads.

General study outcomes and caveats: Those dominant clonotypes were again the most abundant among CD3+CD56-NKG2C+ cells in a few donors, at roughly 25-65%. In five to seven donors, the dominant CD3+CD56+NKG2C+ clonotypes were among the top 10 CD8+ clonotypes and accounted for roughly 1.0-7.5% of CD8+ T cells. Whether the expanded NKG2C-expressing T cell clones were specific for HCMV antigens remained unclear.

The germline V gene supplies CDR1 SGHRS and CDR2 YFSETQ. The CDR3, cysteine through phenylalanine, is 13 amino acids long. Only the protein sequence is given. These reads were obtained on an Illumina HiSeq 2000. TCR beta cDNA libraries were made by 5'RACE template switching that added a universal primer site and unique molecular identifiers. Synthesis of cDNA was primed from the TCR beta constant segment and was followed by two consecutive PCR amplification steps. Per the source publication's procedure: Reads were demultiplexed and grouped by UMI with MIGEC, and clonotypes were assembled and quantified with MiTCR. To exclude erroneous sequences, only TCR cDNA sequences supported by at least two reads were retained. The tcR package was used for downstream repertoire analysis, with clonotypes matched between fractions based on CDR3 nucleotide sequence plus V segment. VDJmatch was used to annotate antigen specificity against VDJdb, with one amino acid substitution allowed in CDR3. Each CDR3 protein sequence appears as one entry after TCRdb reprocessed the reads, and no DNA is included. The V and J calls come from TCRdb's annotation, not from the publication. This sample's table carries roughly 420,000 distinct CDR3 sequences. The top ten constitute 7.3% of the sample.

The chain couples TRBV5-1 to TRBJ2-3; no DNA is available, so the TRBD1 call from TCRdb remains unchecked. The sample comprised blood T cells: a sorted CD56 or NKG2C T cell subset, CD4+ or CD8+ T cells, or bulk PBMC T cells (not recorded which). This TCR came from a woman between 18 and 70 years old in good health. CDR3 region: CASSGPRTDTQYF. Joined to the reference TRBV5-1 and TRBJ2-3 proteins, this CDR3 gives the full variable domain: KAGVTQTPRYLIKTRGQQVTLSCSPISGHRSVSWYQQTPGQGLQFLFEYFSETQRNKGNFPGRFSGRQFSNSRSEMNVSTLELGDSALYLCASSGPRTDTQYFGPGTRLTVL.